The rows below give T cell receptor beta chains drawn from one sample of a study of CD8 T cells in ankylosing spondylitis. TCRdb fed the 5' RACE reads into MiXCR, producing one record per CDR3 protein. Altogether about 320,000 distinct CDR3 sequences are present, around 10% being singletons, with the ten largest covering roughly a tenth. The sample comprised blood, either unsorted or a sorted T cell fraction (not recorded which). These receptors originate from a female donor with ankylosing spondylitis or in good health (not recorded which). CDR3s include the opening cysteine and the closing phenylalanine or tryptophan. The order of the fields is V gene, J gene, clone size, CDR3 protein. Rows may omit the clone size; those that give it use once, few, many or a size class.

>TRBV20-1|TRBJ2-7|many
CSATISTSGTPRSEQYF
>TRBV20-1|TRBJ1-1|-
CSARDSGWLNTEAFF
>TRBV5-1|TRBJ1-5|many
CASSLGGNGGNQPQHF
>TRBV20-1|TRBJ2-1|-
CSASSLAGESYNEQFF
>TRBV12-3/TRBV12-4|TRBJ2-5|many
CASSLGGSDELETQYF
>TRBV12-3/TRBV12-4|TRBJ2-7|many
CASSSWDGYEQYF
>TRBV18|TRBJ2-7|-
CASSPNRVEQYF
>TRBV5-1|TRBJ1-2|many
CASSSTAYWGAVDYGYTF
>TRBV20-1|TRBJ2-3|many
CSASRFLGGRVDTQYF
>TRBV24-1|TRBJ1-5|many
CATSAMGAQHF
>TRBV12-3/TRBV12-4|TRBJ1-3|-
CASSWLGAPGNTIYF
>TRBV18|TRBJ1-6|-
CASSPGGSYNSPLHF
>TRBV5-1|TRBJ2-1|-
CASSPGQGLNNEQFF
>TRBV19|TRBJ1-2|-
CASSIQGIITRSGYTF
>TRBV28|TRBJ2-2|many
CASRPRQANTGELFF
>TRBV15|TRBJ2-2|-
CATSSTSSEGQGTPGELFF